Each of the 24 T cell receptor beta chains below was sequenced from the same sample in a study of T-cell memory formation after mild COVID-19. TCRdb reprocessed the 5' RACE reads with MiXCR, giving one entry per CDR3 protein. The data show roughly 110,000 distinct CDR3 sequences, around a fifth seen once. The sequencing input was PBMCs or a T cell subset sorted from them (not recorded which). These receptors originate from a man aged 18-30 years who had mild COVID-19 (a few samples of this study predate the infection). Cell type and time point are not known.

This rearrangement joins TRBV27 to TRBJ2-1; 7 nucleotides align to TRBD1. CDR1 is MNHEY, CDR2 SMNVEV, per germline (reference sequence). Unmatched junction bases numbered 12, after V lost 8 bases and J lost 2 bases. The CDR3 has 16 residues. This CDR3 is CASGSLTGLTYNEQFF. DNA for the CDR3: TGTGCCAGCGGGTCATTGACAGGGTTAACCTACAATGAGCAGTTCTTC.

The chain links TRBV29-1 to TRBJ2-7, with D tentatively TRBD1 or TRBD2 (5 bases each). This CDR3 has 12 residues. Between the trimmed V and J ends, which lost 7 bases and 6 bases, there was a span of 16 bases. Germline CDR1 is SQVTM and CDR2 is ANQGSEA. The chain's CDR3 is CSGDGMSGEQYF. CDR3 nucleotide sequence: TGCAGCGGGGACGGGATGTCTGGCGAGCAGTACTTC.

The chain joins TRBV30 to TRBJ1-2, with 10 positions matching TRBD1. The V gene end was trimmed by 4 bases and the J gene end by 9 bases; junction bases not matched to a gene: 8. This CDR3 is built from 13 residues. CDR1 and CDR2 (germline): GTSNPN, SVGIG (reference sequence). CDR3 DNA: TGTGCCTGGAACGGGGGACAGGGGTTAAGCTACACCTTC. Translated, it gives CAWNGGQGLSYTF.

As to this clonotype: One end of the junction varies from germline; a read error may be responsible. The chain employs TRBV9 and TRBJ2-3; D may correspond to TRBD1 or TRBD2 (7 bases each). In germline, CDR1 is SGDLS, CDR2 YYNGEE. The CDR3 sequence is 14 residues long. DNA of the CDR3: TGTGCCAGCAGCGGGGGAGGGGGCGCAGACACGCAGTATTTT. This encodes CASSGGGGADTQYF. Based on the CDR3 plus reference TRBV9 and TRBJ2-3, the full variable domain is DSGVTQTPKHLITATGQRVTLRCSPRSGDLSVYWYQQSLDQGLQFLIQYYNGEERAKGNILERFSAQQFPDLHSELNLSSLELGDSALYFCASSGGGGADTQYFGPGTRLTVL.

The rearrangement joins TRBV5-1 to TRBJ1-1, with D unclear. Germline-derived CDR1 and CDR2 are SGHRS and YFSETQ. Trimming took off 5 bases at V and 2 bases at J, with 7 bases between the two ends. There are 12 residues in the CDR3. In DNA, the CDR3 is TGCGCCAGCAGATTGTTTAACACTGAAGCTTTCTTT. It yields the protein CASRLFNTEAFF.

This clonotype has more than one count but fewer than ten. The chain is built from TRBV20-1 and TRBJ2-1; tentative D call: TRBD2 (5 bases). From germline, CDR1 is DFQATT and CDR2 SNEGSKA (reference sequence). CDR3 length equals 15 residues. V gave up 0 bases and J gave up 1 base, with 10 bases separating them. The CDR3 loop is CSARDHSGSYNEQFF. The CDR3 DNA is TGCAGTGCTAGAGATCACTCGGGGTCCTACAATGAGCAGTTCTTC.

The chain employs TRBV7-9 and TRBJ2-7; D is undetermined. CDR1 is SEHNR, CDR2 FQNEAQ, per germline (reference sequence). The CDR3 has 12 residues. The V end lost 4 bases, the J end lost 4 bases, and 8 bases lay between the germline ends. CDR3 sequence reads: CASSSTDYEQYF. For the CDR3, the DNA is TGTGCCAGCAGCTCAACAGATTACGAGCAGTACTTC.

This clonotype has only a few counts. The J gene is TRBJ2-2, the V gene TRBV10-2; D gene unclear. Trimming stripped 2 bases from V and 2 bases from J, with 6 bases between. CDR3 length: 14 amino acids. Germline V gene data show CDR1 as WSHSY and CDR2 as SAAADI. Here the CDR3 DNA reads TGCGCCAGCAGTGAGGGAGCCAACACCGGGGAGCTGTTTTTT. This encodes CASSEGANTGELFF.

This clonotype was counted only a few times. The chain couples TRBV4-1 to TRBJ2-1, with D uncertain. The germline CDR1 and CDR2 sequences are MGHRA and YSYEKL. The CDR3 consists of 11 residues. V dropped 11 bases and J dropped 9 bases, with 14 bases sitting between them. The CDR3, as DNA: TGCGCCGCAGGCCTCCTGGGTGAGCAGTTCTTC. This translates into CAAGLLGEQFF.

The chain links TRBV4-2 to TRBJ2-1; 10 nucleotides line up with TRBD2. This CDR3 has 18 residues. Trimming cost V 3 bases and J 3 bases; bases outside gene matches: 11. The germline V gene has CDR1 LGHNA and CDR2 YNFKEQ. CDR3: CASSQGTSGVFRYNEQFF. In nucleotides, the CDR3 is TGTGCCAGCAGCCAGGGTACTAGCGGGGTTTTCCGCTACAATGAGCAGTTCTTC.

This clonotype was detected ten times or more. The chain uses TRBV4-3 and TRBJ2-7; 9 nucleotides agree with TRBD2. This CDR3 is built from 15 residues. The trim removed 0 bases at V and 6 bases at J, leaving 6 bases unmatched. Germline V gives CDR1 LGHNA, CDR2 YSLEER. The DNA for the CDR3 is TGCGCCAGCAGCCAAGAAGCTAGCGGGGTTTCCGAGCAGTACTTC. Translating gives CASSQEASGVSEQYF.

This clonotype came up a few times. The chain combines TRBV19 with TRBJ2-1, with TRBD1 identical over 9 bases. Germline-derived CDR1 and CDR2 are LNHDA and SQIVND (reference sequence). This CDR3 has 15 amino acids. V dropped 3 bases and J dropped 4; count of bases not matched to a gene: 4. CDR3: CASSIKGQGYNEQFF. The CDR3 nucleotides read TGTGCCAGTAGTATCAAGGGACAGGGTTACAATGAGCAGTTCTTC.

This clonotype was observed a few times. This chain links TRBV6-5 with TRBJ2-1, with D unclear. The CDR3 covers 13 residues. The germline V gene has CDR1 MNHEY and CDR2 SVGAGI. Trimming pared 0 bases from V and 5 bases from J, leaving 5 bases between. CDR3 residues: CASSYSSHNEQFF. The CDR3 DNA follows: TGTGCCAGCAGTTACTCGAGTCACAATGAGCAGTTCTTC.

The chain recombines TRBV28 with TRBJ2-5; a weak D match, TRBD1 (5 bases). This CDR3 has 14 amino acids. Trimming cost V 5 bases and J 2 bases, with 12 bases left between them. Germline CDR1 and CDR2: MDHEN and SYDVKM. The CDR3 DNA reads as TGTGCCAGCAGTCCCTGGCAGGGTCAAGAGACCCAGTACTTC. Translation: CASSPWQGQETQYF. The whole variable domain, filled in from reference TRBV28 and TRBJ2-5, reads DVKVTQSSRYLVKRTGEKVFLECVQDMDHENMFWYRQDPGLGLRLIYFSYDVKMKEKGDIPEGYSVSREKKERFSLILESASTNQTSMYLCASSPWQGQETQYFGPGTRLLVL.

This clonotype occurred a few times. The chain uses TRBV7-2 and TRBJ2-5, with D perhaps matching TRBD1 (7 bases). From germline, CDR1 is SGHTA and CDR2 FQGNSA. The CDR3 is 14 amino acids. V was trimmed by 7 bases and J by 7 bases, leaving 19 bases between them. CDR3: CASTGDTGEATQYF. The CDR3 region has the DNA TGTGCCAGCACCGGCGATACAGGGGAGGCGACCCAGTACTTC.

This clonotype was seen many times. The V call is TRBV4-1, the J call TRBJ1-5; no definite D call. This CDR3 is built from 16 residues. V was cut by 2 bases and J by 7 bases, with 18 bases left in between. The germline CDR1 and CDR2 sequences are MGHRA and YSYEKL. The CDR3 bases are TGCGCCAGCAGCCAACTCCCACTCGGAGGGTGGCAGCCCCAGCATTTT. Translated, it gives CASSQLPLGGWQPQHF.

This clonotype has a handful of counts. This chain uses TRBV4-1 with TRBJ2-3, with TRBD1 matching over 8 bases. With 3 bases clipped from V and 2 bases from J, the junction kept 10 bases outside the gene matches. This CDR3 spans 17 amino acids. CDR1 and CDR2 from the germline V gene are MGHRA and YSYEKL. Here the CDR3 DNA reads TGCGCCAGCAGCCAGACCTACCGGGACAGGTCCACAGATACGCAGTATTTT. This codes for CASSQTYRDRSTDTQYF.

In DNA, the CDR3 is TGTGCCAGCAGTTTATCGTCACCTGGCGGAACAGATACGCAGTATTTT. Protein product: CASSLSSPGGTDTQYF. This rearrangement joins TRBV28 to TRBJ2-3; D is uncertain. The CDR3 totals 16 residues. Germline V gene lookup returns CDR1 MDHEN and CDR2 SYDVKM. V shed 1 base and J shed 3 bases, with 14 bases lying between them.

The chain combines TRBV12-3 or TRBV12-4 with TRBJ1-5; D uncertain. This CDR3 has 15 residues. V was clipped by 2 bases and J by 1 base, with 9 bases between them. The CDR3 coding sequence is TGTGCCAGCAGTTTAAGTTGGGGAAGCAATCAGCCCCAGCATTTT. Its protein product is CASSLSWGSNQPQHF.

This sequence joins TRBV4-3 and TRBJ2-4; perhaps TRBD1 as D (6 bases). The germline V gene encodes CDR1 LGHNA and CDR2 YSLEER. The CDR3 has 15 residues. V lost 2 bases and J lost 1, with 9 bases in between. Here the CDR3 reads CASSQLGQAKNIQYF. DNA for the CDR3: TGCGCCAGCAGCCAACTTGGACAGGCCAAAAACATTCAGTACTTC.

This clonotype was counted once. V gene TRBV7-9 combines with J gene TRBJ1-2, with a tentative D call TRBD1 (6 bases). Germline values: CDR1 SEHNR, CDR2 FQNEAQ (reference sequence). The CDR3 totals 12 residues. V dropped 5 bases and J dropped 5 bases, with 9 bases sitting between them. DNA for the CDR3: TGTGCCAGCAGCCAAACAGGGTATGGCTACACCTTC. Its translation: CASSQTGYGYTF.

The chain employs TRBV12-3 or TRBV12-4 and TRBJ2-7; 7 nucleotides line up with TRBD1. With V trimmed by 6 bases and J by 4 bases, 6 bases remained unmatched. The CDR3 has 13 residues. The CDR3 reads CASSSGTAYEQYF. CDR3 DNA sequence: TGTGCCAGCAGCTCTGGGACAGCTTACGAGCAGTACTTC.

The chain couples TRBV11-2 to TRBJ2-3; 13 positions agree with TRBD2. This CDR3 is 17 amino acids long. With V trimmed by 5 bases and J by 1 base, 6 bases remained unmatched. The germline V gene has CDR1 SGHAT and CDR2 FQNNGV. CDR3 residues: CASSRPGTSGGTDTQYF. The CDR3 nucleotides are TGTGCCAGCAGCCGACCCGGGACTAGCGGGGGCACAGATACGCAGTATTTT. The full variable domain, completed using reference TRBV11-2 and TRBJ2-3, is EAGVAQSPRYKIIEKRQSVAFWCNPISGHATLYWYQQILGQGPKLLIQFQNNGVVDDSQLPKDRFSAERLKGVDSTLKIQPAKLEDSAVYLCASSRPGTSGGTDTQYFGPGTRLTVL.

The rearrangement joins TRBV24-1 to TRBJ1-4; the D gene is possibly TRBD1 (5 bases). Germline CDR1 is KGHDR and CDR2 is SFDVKD. This CDR3 has 13 residues. Deletions cut 7 bases from V and 2 bases from J, with 7 bases between. CDR3 amino acids: CATSQGTNEKLFF. The CDR3 DNA is TGTGCCACCAGCCAGGGTACTAATGAAAAACTGTTTTTT.